The next 12 T cell receptor beta chains were all read from a single sample in a study of blood T cell repertoires in COVID-19. Generated by immunoSEQ multiplex PCR, the TCRdb table keeps only in-frame clones and is missing some. The sample consists of about 68,000 clones, 60% to 85% of them appearing once. Source material: peripheral blood. These receptors originate from a human donor in a cohort sampled during active COVID-19.

This clone occurred a few times. V gene TRBV5-1 combines with J gene TRBJ1-1, with unresolved D. V was trimmed by 4 bases and J by 1 base, leaving 11 bases between them. Germline CDR1 SGHRS, CDR2 YFSETQ. This CDR3 is 14 amino acids long. The CDR3 region is CASSAERANTEAFF. Here the CDR3 DNA reads TGCGCCAGCAGCGCTGAAAGAGCGAACACTGAAGCTTTCTTT.

The gene calls are TRBV5-4 and TRBJ2-5; TRBD2 matches at 8 bases. The CDR3 extends over 16 amino acids. Trimming removed 6 bases from V and 5 bases from J; junction bases left unmatched: 15. Germline lookup yields CDR1 SGHNT and CDR2 YYREEE (reference sequence). The CDR3 region has the DNA TGTGCCAGCACACCCGGGCGAGCGGGAGAACGTGAGACCCAGTACTTC. The encoded protein is CASTPGRAGERETQYF.

V usage is TRBV6-5 and J usage is TRBJ1-4, with TRBD1 matching 10 bases. J gave up 6 bases and V 6 bases, and 7 bases lay outside the gene matches. Looked up from germline, CDR1 is MNHEY and CDR2 is SVGAGI. CDR3 size: 15 residues. The CDR3 bases are TGTGCCAGCAGCGCCTCCGGGACAGGGGATGAAAAACTGTTTTTT. This translates into CASSASGTGDEKLFF.

Notes on this clone: The same CDR3 can be traced to other DNA sequences in this sample. The chain uses TRBV19 and TRBJ2-7; TRBD1 matches 9 bases. CDR1 is LNHDA, CDR2 SQIVND, per germline (reference sequence). This CDR3 is 12 amino acids long. The J segment lost 4 bases and the V segment lost 5 bases, leaving 0 bases of the junction unmatched. Here the CDR3 reads CASSGQGYEQYF. The CDR3 coding sequence is TGTGCCAGTAGTGGACAGGGGTACGAGCAGTACTTC.

The chain couples TRBV6-2 or TRBV6-3 to TRBJ2-7; 7 bases are shared with TRBD1. CDR1 and CDR2 from the germline V gene are MNHEY and SVGEGT. The length of the CDR3 is 14 residues. The ends lost 6 bases at V and 4 bases at J; junction bases unmatched: 9. CDR3 amino acids: CASSLHRGSYEQYF. CDR3 DNA sequence: TGTGCCAGCAGCCTACACAGGGGATCTTACGAGCAGTACTTC.

The J gene is TRBJ1-1, the V gene TRBV29-1, with D maybe TRBD1 (5 bases). Germline values: CDR1 SQVTM, CDR2 ANQGSEA. The CDR3 covers 13 residues. The ends were cut back, 4 bases at V and 4 bases at J, with 13 bases in the middle. The chain's CDR3 is CSVVTGVPTEAFF. The DNA of the CDR3 is TGCAGCGTTGTAACAGGAGTTCCCACTGAAGCTTTCTTT.

The chain is built from TRBV2 and TRBJ2-2; TRBD2 matches 8 bases. This CDR3 has 14 amino acids. V lost 6 bases, J lost 0 bases, and 0 bases stayed unmatched. CDR1 and CDR2 from the germline V gene are SNHLY and FYNNEI. The CDR3 DNA reads as TGTGCCAGCAGGCGGGAGGCGAACACCGGGGAGCTGTTTTTT. Protein: CASRREANTGELFF.

The rearrangement links TRBV14 to TRBJ1-4, with a weak D call TRBD1 (5 bases). V was cut by 0 bases and J by 7 bases, with 12 bases left in between. CDR3 length: 15 amino acids. Germline V gene data show CDR1 as SGHDN and CDR2 as FVKESK. CDR3 residues: CASSQDSRRAEKLFF. The CDR3 bases are TGTGCCAGCAGCCAAGATAGTCGCAGGGCTGAAAAACTGTTTTTT.

The chain links TRBV4-2 to TRBJ2-7; TRBD2 agrees at 12 bases. Germline V gene lookup returns CDR1 LGHNA and CDR2 YNFKEQ. V was pared by 4 bases and J by 2 bases, with 3 bases of the junction left unmatched. The CDR3 extends over 15 amino acids. The CDR3 sequence is CASSLGLAGPYEQYF. The CDR3 DNA follows: TGTGCCAGCAGCCTCGGACTAGCGGGACCCTACGAGCAGTACTTC.

This chain joins TRBV10-2 and TRBJ2-3; TRBD2 matches at 8 bases. This CDR3 region has 16 residues. In germline, CDR1 is WSHSY, CDR2 SAAADI. The V gene end was trimmed by 5 bases and the J gene end by 4 bases; junction bases not matched to a gene: 11. CDR3 in DNA: TGCGCCAGCAGTCCGATCCTGACTAGCGAGTCAGATACGCAGTATTTT. Translation: CASSPILTSESDTQYF.

This chain connects TRBV11-2 to TRBJ2-1; D not certain. CDR1 is SGHAT, CDR2 FQNNGV, per germline. The CDR3 contains 14 residues. Trimming shortened V by 3 bases and J by 4 bases, and 10 bases separated the two germline ends. In DNA form, the CDR3 reads TGTGCCAGCAGCTTTGGGCCTTCTTACAATGAGCAGTTCTTC. Translating it yields CASSFGPSYNEQFF. Full variable domain (missing parts from reference TRBV11-2 and TRBJ2-1): EAGVAQSPRYKIIEKRQSVAFWCNPISGHATLYWYQQILGQGPKLLIQFQNNGVVDDSQLPKDRFSAERLKGVDSTLKIQPAKLEDSAVYLCASSFGPSYNEQFFGPGTRLTVL.

The chain combines TRBV5-1 with TRBJ2-5; possible D gene TRBD1, 5 bases. This CDR3 contains 17 residues. The germline gives CDR1 SGHRS, CDR2 YFSETQ. V shed 5 bases and J shed 2 bases, with 22 bases lying between them. The CDR3 DNA is TGCGCCAGCAGGGTTGGGTCCCCGGGTGGGGCGCAAGAGACCCAGTACTTC. This sequence encodes CASRVGSPGGAQETQYF.